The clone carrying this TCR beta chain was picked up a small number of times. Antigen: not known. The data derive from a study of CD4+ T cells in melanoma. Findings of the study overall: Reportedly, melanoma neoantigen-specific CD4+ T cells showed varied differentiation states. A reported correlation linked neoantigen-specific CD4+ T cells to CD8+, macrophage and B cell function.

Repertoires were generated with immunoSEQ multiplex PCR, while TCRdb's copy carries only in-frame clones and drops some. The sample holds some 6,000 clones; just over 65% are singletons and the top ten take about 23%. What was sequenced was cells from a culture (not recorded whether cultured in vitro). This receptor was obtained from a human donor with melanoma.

The CDR3 DNA is TGCGCCAGCAGCCAAGAGTCAGGGGGTGGTCAGCCCCAGCATTTT. It codes for CASSQESGGGQPQHF. V is TRBV4-1 and J is TRBJ1-5; the match to TRBD1 covers 7 bases. V shed 0 bases and J 6 bases; nucleotides not matched to a gene: 5. The germline CDR1 and CDR2 sequences are MGHRA and YSYEKL. This CDR3 has 15 residues.